This TCR beta chain was obtained from a study of post-analysis software for immune sequencing data. Study-wide context: Included courses were relapsing-remitting and secondary progressive multiple sclerosis; progressive-relapsing multiple sclerosis was also included. General study results and limits: Five TRBV segments, including TRBV5-6, TRBV5-1 and TRBV20-1, were more frequent in patients than controls.

The CDR3 consists of 14 residues. Germline V gene lookup returns CDR1 SGHDN and CDR2 FVKESK. V was pared by 4 bases and J by 7 bases, with 15 bases between. Unique molecular identifiers tagged the TCR beta cDNA libraries. TCRdb re-called the PCR reads through MiXCR, storing one row per CDR3 protein. In the table there are approximately 730,000 distinct CDR3 sequences, 25% to 30% of which are singletons. As to this clonotype: Its antigen is not identified.

The sample consisted of blood. This chain links TRBV14 with TRBJ2-3, with D perhaps given as TRBD1 or TRBD2 (5 bases each). The TCR was taken from a girl aged 10-17 years with multiple sclerosis. The CDR3 loop is CASSPTIGGYTQYF. In DNA, the CDR3 is TGTGCCAGCAGCCCCACCATTGGGGGATATACGCAGTATTTT.